The rows below give T cell receptor beta chains drawn from one sample of a study of blood T cell repertoires in COVID-19. TCRdb keeps only in-frame clones here, not all; method: immunoSEQ multiplex PCR. The sample has about 18,000 clones; around 82% are singletons. The sequencing sample was made of peripheral blood. The source of these receptors is a man aged 40-49 years with active or convalescent COVID-19. Both conserved end residues are trimmed from each CDR3.

J gene: TRBJ1-1; V gene: TRBV7-9; CDR3 length: 12; CDR3 protein: AVGQGAMNTEAF
J gene: TRBJ1-1; V gene: TRBV7-3; CDR3 length: 12; CDR3 protein: ASSPSSGGAGAF
J gene: TRBJ2-2; V gene: TRBV15; CDR3 length: 12; CDR3 protein: ATSGQLNTGELF
J gene: TRBJ1-1; V gene: TRBV10-2; CDR3 length: 13; CDR3 protein: ASSESTGVVTEAF
J gene: TRBJ1-1; V gene: TRBV11-2; CDR3 length: 13; CDR3 protein: ASRFWGGSDTEAF
J gene: TRBJ1-1; V gene: TRBV18; CDR3 length: 11; CDR3 protein: ASPQEQNTEAF
J gene: TRBJ2-7; V gene: TRBV18; CDR3 length: 12; CDR3 protein: ASSPRTGTYEQY
J gene: TRBJ2-3; V gene: TRBV3-1/TRBV3-2; CDR3 length: 15; CDR3 protein: ASNLGGGGGLSDTQY
J gene: TRBJ1-3; V gene: TRBV6-1; CDR3 length: 12; CDR3 protein: ASSDQGSGNTIY
J gene: TRBJ2-1; V gene: TRBV2; CDR3 length: 13; CDR3 protein: ASFLAGQGKNEQF
J gene: TRBJ1-2; V gene: TRBV4-3; CDR3 length: 13; CDR3 protein: ASSQWDRGFDGYT
J gene: TRBJ2-1; V gene: TRBV10-2; CDR3 length: 14; CDR3 protein: ASSESLTGAFNEQF
J gene: TRBJ2-2; V gene: TRBV2; CDR3 length: 10; CDR3 protein: ATGLFTGELF
J gene: TRBJ1-1; V gene: TRBV27; CDR3 length: 13; CDR3 protein: ASSLFPQGRTEAF
J gene: TRBJ2-7; V gene: TRBV2; CDR3 length: 13; CDR3 protein: ASSTYGGGGYEQY
J gene: TRBJ1-1; V gene: TRBV7-3; CDR3 length: 11; CDR3 protein: ASSLRMNTEAF
J gene: TRBJ2-7; V gene: TRBV7-2; CDR3 length: 16; CDR3 protein: ASSHGLAGIQRSYEQY
J gene: TRBJ2-1; V gene: TRBV13; CDR3 length: 11; CDR3 protein: ASTNKWGGWQF
J gene: TRBJ1-2; V gene: TRBV6-4; CDR3 length: 11; CDR3 protein: ASRGHLNYGYT
J gene: TRBJ2-1; V gene: TRBV29-1; CDR3 length: 12; CDR3 protein: SVETGLGNNEQF
J gene: TRBJ1-1; V gene: TRBV11-2; CDR3 length: 15; CDR3 protein: ASSWGQTKELNTEAF
J gene: TRBJ2-3; V gene: TRBV30; CDR3 length: 15; CDR3 protein: AWTLAQAGVITDTQY
J gene: TRBJ2-7; V gene: TRBV9; CDR3 length: 13; CDR3 protein: ASSPTGGRTYEQY
J gene: TRBJ2-3; V gene: TRBV6-5; CDR3 length: 12; CDR3 protein: ASRPGQGSDTQY
J gene: TRBJ1-6; V gene: TRBV19; CDR3 length: 16; CDR3 protein: ASSIGGDSSSYNSPLH
J gene: TRBJ1-4; V gene: TRBV7-9; CDR3 length: 12; CDR3 protein: ASSIHRTNEKLF
J gene: TRBJ2-3; V gene: TRBV24-1; CDR3 length: 12; CDR3 protein: ATSDSGQFIGQY
J gene: TRBJ2-7; V gene: TRBV6-2/TRBV6-3; CDR3 length: 11; CDR3 protein: ASSYQGAYEQY
J gene: TRBJ2-1; V gene: TRBV10-3; CDR3 length: 13; CDR3 protein: AISESVTSTVEQF
J gene: TRBJ1-5; V gene: TRBV4-3; CDR3 length: 12; CDR3 protein: ASSHHQVNQPQH
J gene: TRBJ2-2; V gene: TRBV9; CDR3 length: 10; CDR3 protein: ASSVQGGELF
J gene: TRBJ2-1; V gene: TRBV19; CDR3 length: 13; CDR3 protein: ASSIGGRPDNEQF
J gene: TRBJ2-7; V gene: TRBV2; CDR3 length: 16; CDR3 protein: ASSPSLAGATTSYEQY
J gene: TRBJ1-6; V gene: TRBV4-1; CDR3 length: 14; CDR3 protein: ASSQGHSSYNSPLH
J gene: TRBJ1-1; V gene: TRBV15; CDR3 length: 14; CDR3 protein: ATSRDQNTWNTEAF
J gene: TRBJ1-2; V gene: TRBV3-1/TRBV3-2; CDR3 length: 11; CDR3 protein: ASSPDRIYGYT
J gene: TRBJ1-1; V gene: TRBV6-1; CDR3 length: 11; CDR3 protein: ASSRGGQSEAF
J gene: TRBJ2-5; V gene: TRBV7-2; CDR3 length: 10; CDR3 protein: ASSSTRETQY
J gene: TRBJ1-2; V gene: TRBV6-6; CDR3 length: 11; CDR3 protein: ASSTTGDYGYT
J gene: TRBJ2-2; V gene: TRBV10-1; CDR3 length: 11; CDR3 protein: ASKGGAAGELF
J gene: TRBJ1-2; V gene: TRBV4-1; CDR3 length: 12; CDR3 protein: ASSQDGPGEGYT
J gene: TRBJ2-1; V gene: TRBV19; CDR3 length: 12; CDR3 protein: ATEGTSAYNEQF
J gene: TRBJ1-2; V gene: TRBV4-1; CDR3 length: 15; CDR3 protein: ASSQDGIEGGNYGYT
J gene: TRBJ2-5; V gene: TRBV11-3; CDR3 length: 11; CDR3 protein: ASSPQGRETQY
J gene: TRBJ1-1; V gene: TRBV2; CDR3 length: 12; CDR3 protein: ASRARGGDTEAF
J gene: TRBJ1-3; V gene: TRBV10-1; CDR3 length: 13; CDR3 protein: ASSESRVPGNTIY
J gene: TRBJ2-1; V gene: TRBV7-6; CDR3 length: 14; CDR3 protein: ASSLVTGDHYNEQF
J gene: TRBJ2-7; V gene: TRBV19; CDR3 length: 12; CDR3 protein: ASSMVPGNYEQY
J gene: TRBJ2-1; V gene: TRBV27; CDR3 length: 10; CDR3 protein: ASWEQFNEQF
J gene: TRBJ2-3; V gene: TRBV19; CDR3 length: 15; CDR3 protein: ASSRSGDSGLYDTQY
J gene: TRBJ1-5; V gene: TRBV4-3; CDR3 length: 12; CDR3 protein: ASSPGQGDSAQH
J gene: TRBJ1-3; V gene: TRBV10-3; CDR3 length: 15; CDR3 protein: AISESITYSSGNTIY
J gene: TRBJ2-1; V gene: TRBV6-5; CDR3 length: 11; CDR3 protein: ATRAAGADEQF
J gene: TRBJ1-2; V gene: TRBV6-1; CDR3 length: 13; CDR3 protein: ASSEDLDRDYGYT
J gene: TRBJ1-2; V gene: TRBV7-9; CDR3 length: 13; CDR3 protein: ASSFPGAGDYGYT